These T cell receptor beta chains were read from a single sample in a study of graft-versus-host responses after intestinal transplantation. TCRdb's copy holds only in-frame clones and misses some; the assay was immunoSEQ multiplex PCR. The sample contains 90,000 to 120,000 clones, around 90% of which appear only once. Their antigens remain unidentified. This specimen was unstimulated CD4+ T cells sorted from spleen or lymph node cells, taken before transplant. All receptors derive from a human donor who was the organ donor for an intestinal transplant. Both conserved end residues are part of each CDR3. D genes are given only for firm matches. Part of the rows lack a size; the others show once, few, many or a class for expanded clones.

D	V	J	size	DNA	CDR3
NA	TRBV6-1	TRBJ2-4	NA	TGTGCCAGCAGTGAAAGTAACGGGGGATCCTCCAAAAACATTCAGTACTTC	CASSESNGGSSKNIQYF
TRBD1	TRBV5-5	TRBJ1-6	NA	TGTGCCAGCAGAGTCGACAGGGCTAGGTCCTATAATTCACCCCTCCACTTT	CASRVDRARSYNSPLHF
NA	TRBV6-4	TRBJ1-5	NA	TGTGCCAGCAGTGAAGCACATGGATTGAATCAGCCCCAGCATTTT	CASSEAHGLNQPQHF
NA	TRBV7-3	TRBJ2-7	few	TGTGCCAGCAGCTTAACTGCCCCGGGATCCCCCTACGAGCAGTACTTC	CASSLTAPGSPYEQYF
NA	TRBV6-1	TRBJ1-1	NA	TGTGCCAGCAGTGAAAAAAGGGCGACCTCTGAAGCTTTCTTT	CASSEKRATSEAFF
TRBD2	TRBV19	TRBJ2-5	NA	TGTGCCAGTAGTATTAGCGGGATGGTTCAAGAGACCCAGTACTTC	CASSISGMVQETQYF
NA	TRBV5-1	TRBJ2-3	NA	TGCGCCAGCAGCCGCGGACAGAGCACAGATACGCAGTATTTT	CASSRGQSTDTQYF
NA	TRBV10-2	TRBJ2-3	NA	TGCGCCAGCAGGTCCCTCACTGATAGGAATACGCAGTATTTT	CASRSLTDRNTQYF
NA	TRBV6-5	TRBJ2-7	NA	TGTGCCAGCAGTTACACCGGGGGAACCTACGAGCAGTACTTC	CASSYTGGTYEQYF
NA	TRBV2	TRBJ2-1	NA	TGTGCCAGCAGTCCCCCCCTGACAGACAATGAGCAGTTCTTC	CASSPPLTDNEQFF
NA	TRBV10-1	TRBJ2-2	NA	TGCGCCAGCAGTGAGCAGGTTAACACCGGGGAGCTGTTTTTT	CASSEQVNTGELFF
NA	TRBV6-5	TRBJ1-3	NA	TGTGCCAGCAGTTACTCGAAAAGGGATAGAAACACCATATATTTT	CASSYSKRDRNTIYF
NA	TRBV5-1	TRBJ2-7	once	TGCGCCAGCAGCTCGTGGACAGACCTAACCTACGAGCAGTACTTC	CASSSWTDLTYEQYF
TRBD1	TRBV6-1	TRBJ1-2	NA	TGTGCCAGCGGGGACAGGGAAGGATATGGCTACACCTTC	CASGDREGYGYTF
NA	TRBV2	TRBJ1-3	NA	TGTGCCAGCAGTGATGGACAGTCCAGGAACACCATATATTTT	CASSDGQSRNTIYF
NA	TRBV6-5	TRBJ2-7	NA	TGTGCCAGCAGAACCGACAGGAATTATTACGAGCAGTACTTC	CASRTDRNYYEQYF
NA	TRBV18	TRBJ2-7	NA	TGTGCCAGCTCACCGTCAGCGCACCCCTCCTACGAGCAGTACTTC	CASSPSAHPSYEQYF
NA	TRBV6-5	TRBJ1-2	NA	TGTGCCAGCACCTCTCGGACGCCCAACTATGGCTACACCTTC	CASTSRTPNYGYTF
TRBD2	TRBV5-1	TRBJ2-1	once	TGCGCCAGCAAGTTTGCGGGGGGTGAAAGCTCCTACAATGAGCAGTTCTTC	CASKFAGGESSYNEQFF
NA	TRBV9	TRBJ2-1	once	TGTGCCAGCAGTATAAGCGGGACAAACTACAATGAGCAGTTCTTC	CASSISGTNYNEQFF
NA	TRBV11-1	TRBJ2-1	once	TGTGCCAACACCCTGGGGGGGCTACCCAACGATGAGCAGTTCTTC	CANTLGGLPNDEQFF
NA	TRBV5-6	TRBJ1-2	few	TGTGCCAGCAGCTTGGCAGCATTAGACCCCTCTAACTATGGCTACACCTTC	CASSLAALDPSNYGYTF
TRBD2	TRBV7-3	TRBJ2-3	NA	TGTGCCACTAGCGGGACAGGCACAGATACGCAGTATTTT	CATSGTGTDTQYF
NA	TRBV6-6	TRBJ2-7	NA	TGTGCCAGCAGTTACAGCAGAACTTCAGGGTACGAGCAGTACTTC	CASSYSRTSGYEQYF
TRBD1	TRBV5-6	TRBJ1-5	NA	TGTGCCAGCAGCCAGGACAGGGCGTTGTTACCGCCCCAGCATTTT	CASSQDRALLPPQHF
NA	TRBV29-1	TRBJ2-3	NA	TGCAGCGTTGAAGGGGGCTGGGCAGATACGCAGTATTTT	CSVEGGWADTQYF
NA	TRBV9	TRBJ2-7	NA	TGTGCCAGCAGCGTATTAGGGGGCTACGAGCAGTACTTC	CASSVLGGYEQYF
NA	TRBV19	TRBJ2-5	NA	TGTGCCAGTAGTAGTGCAGGGCGGGAGACCCAGTACTTC	CASSSAGRETQYF
TRBD1	TRBV11-3	TRBJ2-7	NA	TGTGCCAGCAGCGTCAACCGGGACAGGGGCTACGAGCAGTACTTC	CASSVNRDRGYEQYF